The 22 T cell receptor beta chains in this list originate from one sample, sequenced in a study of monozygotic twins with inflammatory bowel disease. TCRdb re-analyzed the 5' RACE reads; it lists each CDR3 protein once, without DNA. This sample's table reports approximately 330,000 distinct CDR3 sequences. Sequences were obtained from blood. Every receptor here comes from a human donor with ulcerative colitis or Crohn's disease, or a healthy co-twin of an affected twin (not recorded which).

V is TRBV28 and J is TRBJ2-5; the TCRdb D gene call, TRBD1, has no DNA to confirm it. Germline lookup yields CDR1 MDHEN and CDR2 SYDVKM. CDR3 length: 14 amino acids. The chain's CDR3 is CASRSGQGRETQYF.

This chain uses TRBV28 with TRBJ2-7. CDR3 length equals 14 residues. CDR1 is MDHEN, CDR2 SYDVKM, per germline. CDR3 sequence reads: CASKNSLSGVEQYF. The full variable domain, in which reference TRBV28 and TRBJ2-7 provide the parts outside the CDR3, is DVKVTQSSRYLVKRTGEKVFLECVQDMDHENMFWYRQDPGLGLRLIYFSYDVKMKEKGDIPEGYSVSREKKERFSLILESASTNQTSMYLCASKNSLSGVEQYFGPGTRLTVT.

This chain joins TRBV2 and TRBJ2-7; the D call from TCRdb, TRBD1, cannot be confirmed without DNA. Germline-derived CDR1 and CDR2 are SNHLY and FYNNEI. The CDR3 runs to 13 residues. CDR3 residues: CASSDLTGYEQYF.

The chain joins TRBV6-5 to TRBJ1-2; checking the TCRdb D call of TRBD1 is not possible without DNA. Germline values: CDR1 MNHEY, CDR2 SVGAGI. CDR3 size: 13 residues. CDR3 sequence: CASRSDRAYGYTF.

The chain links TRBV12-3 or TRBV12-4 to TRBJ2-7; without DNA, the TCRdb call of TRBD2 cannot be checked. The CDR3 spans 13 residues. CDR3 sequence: CASSGTRRSEQYF.

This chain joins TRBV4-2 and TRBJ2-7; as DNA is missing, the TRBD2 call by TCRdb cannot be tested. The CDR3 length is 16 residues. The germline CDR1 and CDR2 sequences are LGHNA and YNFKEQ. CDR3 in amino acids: CASSQDGVAGAYEQYF.

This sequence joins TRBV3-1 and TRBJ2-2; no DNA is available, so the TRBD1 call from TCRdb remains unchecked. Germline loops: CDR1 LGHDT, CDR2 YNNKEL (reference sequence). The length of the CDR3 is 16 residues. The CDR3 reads CASSHTLGGNTGELFF.

CDR3 sequence reads: CASSAVRGTEAFF. This chain connects TRBV6-2 or TRBV6-3 to TRBJ1-1. The CDR3 is 13 amino acids. The germline CDR1 and CDR2 sequences are MNHEY and SVGEGT.

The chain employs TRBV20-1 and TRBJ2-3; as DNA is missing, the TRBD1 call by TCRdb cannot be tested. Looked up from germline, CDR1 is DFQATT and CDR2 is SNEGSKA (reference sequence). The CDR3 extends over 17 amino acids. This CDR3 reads CSASTAVLGVGTDTQYF.

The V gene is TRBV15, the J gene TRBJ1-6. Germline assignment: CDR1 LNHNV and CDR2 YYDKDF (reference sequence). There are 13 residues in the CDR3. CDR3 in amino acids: CATKVRPDSPLHF.

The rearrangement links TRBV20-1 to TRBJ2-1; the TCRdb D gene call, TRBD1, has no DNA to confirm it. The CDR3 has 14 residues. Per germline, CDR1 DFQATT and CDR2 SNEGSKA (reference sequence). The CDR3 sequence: CSARAGTRGNEQFF.

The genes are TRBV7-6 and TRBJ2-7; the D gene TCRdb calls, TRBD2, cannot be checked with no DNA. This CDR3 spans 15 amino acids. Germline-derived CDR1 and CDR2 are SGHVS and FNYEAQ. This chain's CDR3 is CASSASQRPRDEQYF.

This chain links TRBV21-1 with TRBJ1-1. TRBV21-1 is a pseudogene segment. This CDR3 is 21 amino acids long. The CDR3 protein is CASSKDVCSGDLRRGNTEAFF.

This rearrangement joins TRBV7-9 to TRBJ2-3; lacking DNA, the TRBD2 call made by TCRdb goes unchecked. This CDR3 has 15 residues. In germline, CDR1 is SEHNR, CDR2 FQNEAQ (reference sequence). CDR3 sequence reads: CASSRERGGTDTQYF.

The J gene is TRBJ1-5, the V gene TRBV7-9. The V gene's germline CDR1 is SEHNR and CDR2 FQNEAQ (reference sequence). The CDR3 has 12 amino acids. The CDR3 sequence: CASSLDSQPQHF.

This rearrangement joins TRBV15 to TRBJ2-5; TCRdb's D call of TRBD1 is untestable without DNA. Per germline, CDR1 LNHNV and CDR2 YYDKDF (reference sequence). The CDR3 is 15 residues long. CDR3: CATSRDMGPQETQYF. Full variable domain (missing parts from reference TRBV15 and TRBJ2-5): DAMVIQNPRYQVTQFGKPVTLSCSQTLNHNVMYWYQQKSSQAPKLLFHYYDKDFNNEADTPDNFQSRRPNTSFCFLDIRSPGLGDTAMYLCATSRDMGPQETQYFGPGTRLLVL.

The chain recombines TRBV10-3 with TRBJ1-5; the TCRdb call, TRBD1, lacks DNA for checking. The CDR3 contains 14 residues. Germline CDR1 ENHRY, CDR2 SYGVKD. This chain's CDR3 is CATRATGSNQPQHF.

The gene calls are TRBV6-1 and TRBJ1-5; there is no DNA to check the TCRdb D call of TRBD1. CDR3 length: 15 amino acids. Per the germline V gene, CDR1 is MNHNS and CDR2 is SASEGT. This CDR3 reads CASSDRDGGRRPQHF.

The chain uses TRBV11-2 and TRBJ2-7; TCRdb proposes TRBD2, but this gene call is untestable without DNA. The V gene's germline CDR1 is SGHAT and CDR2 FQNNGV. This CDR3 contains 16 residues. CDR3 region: CASSPIGTSGGYEQYF.

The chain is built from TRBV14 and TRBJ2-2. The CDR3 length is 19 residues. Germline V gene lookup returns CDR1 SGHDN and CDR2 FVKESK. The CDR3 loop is CASSQEKWRLRGGPGELFF.

The chain's CDR3 is CASSKGPPSYNEQFF. This chain connects TRBV19 to TRBJ2-1; the D call of TRBD1 rests on TCRdb alone, since no DNA is present to check it. The CDR3 covers 15 residues. CDR1 and CDR2 (germline): LNHDA, SQIVND (reference sequence).

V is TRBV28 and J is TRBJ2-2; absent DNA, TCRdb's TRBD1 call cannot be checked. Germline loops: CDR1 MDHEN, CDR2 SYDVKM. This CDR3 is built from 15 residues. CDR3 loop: CATLPPRRYTGELFF.